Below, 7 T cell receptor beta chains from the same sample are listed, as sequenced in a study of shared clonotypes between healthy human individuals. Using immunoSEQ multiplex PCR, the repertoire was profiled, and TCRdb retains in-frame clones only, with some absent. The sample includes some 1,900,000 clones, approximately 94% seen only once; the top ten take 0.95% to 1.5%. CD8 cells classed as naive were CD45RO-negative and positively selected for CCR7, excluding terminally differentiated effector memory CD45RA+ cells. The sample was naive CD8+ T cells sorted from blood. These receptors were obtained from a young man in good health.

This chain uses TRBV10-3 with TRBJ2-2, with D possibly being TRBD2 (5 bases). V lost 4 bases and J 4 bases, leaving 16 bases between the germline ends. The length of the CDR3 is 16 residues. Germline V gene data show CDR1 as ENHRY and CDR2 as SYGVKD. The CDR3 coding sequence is TGTGCCATCAGTGGTGGTTGGGAGAGTGTCACCGGGGAGCTGTTTTTT. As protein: CAISGGWESVTGELFF.

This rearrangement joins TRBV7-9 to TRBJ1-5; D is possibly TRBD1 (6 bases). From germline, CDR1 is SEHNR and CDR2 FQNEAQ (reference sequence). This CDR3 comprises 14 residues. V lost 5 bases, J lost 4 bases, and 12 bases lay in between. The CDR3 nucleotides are TGTGCCAGCAGCCCGACAGGTGATAATCAGCCCCAGCATTTT. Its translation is CASSPTGDNQPQHF.

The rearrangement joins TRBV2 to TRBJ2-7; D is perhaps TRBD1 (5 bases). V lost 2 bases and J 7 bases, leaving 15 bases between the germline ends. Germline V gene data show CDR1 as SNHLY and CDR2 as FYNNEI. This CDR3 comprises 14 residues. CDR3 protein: CASSESEAGQEQYF. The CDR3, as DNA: TGTGCCAGCAGTGAAAGTGAGGCAGGGCAAGAGCAGTACTTC.

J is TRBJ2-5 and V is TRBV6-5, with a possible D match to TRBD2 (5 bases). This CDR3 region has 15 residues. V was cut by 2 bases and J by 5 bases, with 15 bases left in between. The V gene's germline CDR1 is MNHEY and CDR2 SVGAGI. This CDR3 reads CASSYVGSREETQYF. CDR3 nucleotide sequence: TGTGCCAGCAGTTACGTGGGCAGTAGGGAGGAGACCCAGTACTTC.

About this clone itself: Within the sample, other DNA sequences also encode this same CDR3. In nucleotides, the CDR3 is TGTGCCAGTAGTATCTTGGGCACCGGGGAGCTGTTTTTT. This codes for CASSILGTGELFF. The chain has TRBV19 and TRBJ2-2; D unresolved. Trimming cost V 3 bases and J 4 bases, with 6 bases left between them. Germline lookup yields CDR1 LNHDA and CDR2 SQIVND (reference sequence). The CDR3 extends over 13 amino acids.

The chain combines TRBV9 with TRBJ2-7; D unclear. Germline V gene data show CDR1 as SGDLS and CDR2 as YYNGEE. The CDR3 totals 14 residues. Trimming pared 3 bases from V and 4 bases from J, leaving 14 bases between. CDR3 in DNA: TGTGCCAGCAGCGCCCACAGTCTCCATTACGAGCAGTACTTC. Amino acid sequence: CASSAHSLHYEQYF.

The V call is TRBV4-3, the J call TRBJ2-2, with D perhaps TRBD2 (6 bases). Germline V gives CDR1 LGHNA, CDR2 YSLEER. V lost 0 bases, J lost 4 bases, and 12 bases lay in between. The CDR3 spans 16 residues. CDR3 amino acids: CASSQDRGGATGELFF. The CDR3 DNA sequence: TGCGCCAGCAGCCAAGACCGGGGAGGAGCCACCGGGGAGCTGTTTTTT.